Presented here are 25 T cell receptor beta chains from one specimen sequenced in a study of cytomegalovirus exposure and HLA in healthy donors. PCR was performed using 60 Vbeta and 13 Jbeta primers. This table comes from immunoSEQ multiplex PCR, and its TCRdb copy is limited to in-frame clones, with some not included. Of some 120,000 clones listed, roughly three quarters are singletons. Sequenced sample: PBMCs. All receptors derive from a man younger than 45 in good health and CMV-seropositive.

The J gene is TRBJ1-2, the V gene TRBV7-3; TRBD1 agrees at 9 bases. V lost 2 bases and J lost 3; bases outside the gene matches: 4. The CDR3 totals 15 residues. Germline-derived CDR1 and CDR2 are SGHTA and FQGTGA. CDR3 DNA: TGTGCCAGCAGCTTACTGCGACAGGGGGACTATGGCTACACCTTC. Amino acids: CASSLLRQGDYGYTF.

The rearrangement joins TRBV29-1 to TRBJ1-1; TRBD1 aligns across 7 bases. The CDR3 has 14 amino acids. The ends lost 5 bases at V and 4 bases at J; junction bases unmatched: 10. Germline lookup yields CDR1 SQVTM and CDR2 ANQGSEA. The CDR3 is CSVTPLTGSTEAFF. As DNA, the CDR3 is TGCAGCGTTACCCCCTTGACAGGGAGCACTGAAGCTTTCTTT. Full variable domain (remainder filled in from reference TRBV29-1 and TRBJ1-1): SAVISQKPSRDICQRGTSLTIQCQVDSQVTMMFWYRQQPGQSLTLIATANQGSEATYESGFVIDKFPISRPNLTFSTLTVSNMSPEDSSIYLCSVTPLTGSTEAFFGQGTRLTVV.

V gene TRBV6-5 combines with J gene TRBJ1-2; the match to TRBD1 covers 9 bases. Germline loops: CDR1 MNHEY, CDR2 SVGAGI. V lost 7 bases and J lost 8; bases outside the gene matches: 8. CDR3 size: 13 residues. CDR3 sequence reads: CASNPTGTGGYTF. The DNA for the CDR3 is TGTGCCAGCAATCCGACAGGGACAGGGGGCTACACCTTC.

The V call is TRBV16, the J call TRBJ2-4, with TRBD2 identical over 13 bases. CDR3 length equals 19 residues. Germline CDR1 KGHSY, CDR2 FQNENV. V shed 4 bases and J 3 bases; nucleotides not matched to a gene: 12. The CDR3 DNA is TGTGCCAGCAGCCGAGGACTAGCGGGAGAGTTTAATGGCAAAAACATTCAGTACTTC. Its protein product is CASSRGLAGEFNGKNIQYF.

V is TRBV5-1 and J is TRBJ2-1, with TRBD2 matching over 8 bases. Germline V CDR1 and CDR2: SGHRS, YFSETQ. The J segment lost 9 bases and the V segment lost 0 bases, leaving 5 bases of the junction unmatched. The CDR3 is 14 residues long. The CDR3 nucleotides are TGCGCCAGCAGCTTGGCCGGGGGGGGCACTGAGCAGTTCTTC. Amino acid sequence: CASSLAGGGTEQFF.

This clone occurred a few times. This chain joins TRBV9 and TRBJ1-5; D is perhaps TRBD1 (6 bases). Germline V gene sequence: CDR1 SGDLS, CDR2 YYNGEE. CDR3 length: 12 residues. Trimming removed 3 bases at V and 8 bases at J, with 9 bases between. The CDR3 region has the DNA TGTGCCAGCAGCGACAGGGTTAAGCCCCAGCATTTT. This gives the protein CASSDRVKPQHF.

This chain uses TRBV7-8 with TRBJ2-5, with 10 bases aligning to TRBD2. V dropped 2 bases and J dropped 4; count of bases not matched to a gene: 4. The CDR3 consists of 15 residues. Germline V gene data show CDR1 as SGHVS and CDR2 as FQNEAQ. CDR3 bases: TGTGCCAGCAGCTTAAGCGGGAGGGCCGTAGAGACCCAGTACTTC. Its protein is CASSLSGRAVETQYF.

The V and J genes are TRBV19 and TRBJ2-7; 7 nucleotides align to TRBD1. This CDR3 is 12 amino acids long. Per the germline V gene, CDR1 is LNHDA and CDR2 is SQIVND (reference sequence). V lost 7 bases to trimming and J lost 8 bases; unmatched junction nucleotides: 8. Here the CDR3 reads CASTGQGDKQYF. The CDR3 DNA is TGTGCCAGTACCGGTCAGGGGGATAAGCAGTACTTC.

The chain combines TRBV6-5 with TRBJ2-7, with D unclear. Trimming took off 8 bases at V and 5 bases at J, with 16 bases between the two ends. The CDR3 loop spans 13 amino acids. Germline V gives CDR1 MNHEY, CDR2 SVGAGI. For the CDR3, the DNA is TGTGCCAGCCGAAGAGGAATTTCGGACGAGCAGTACTTC. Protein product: CASRRGISDEQYF.

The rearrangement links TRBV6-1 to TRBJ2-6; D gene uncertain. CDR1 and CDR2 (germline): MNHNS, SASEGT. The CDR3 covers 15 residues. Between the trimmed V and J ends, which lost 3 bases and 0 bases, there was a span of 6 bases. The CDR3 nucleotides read TGTGCCAGCAGTGATTCGTTCTCTGGGGCCAACGTCCTGACTTTC. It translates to CASSDSFSGANVLTF.

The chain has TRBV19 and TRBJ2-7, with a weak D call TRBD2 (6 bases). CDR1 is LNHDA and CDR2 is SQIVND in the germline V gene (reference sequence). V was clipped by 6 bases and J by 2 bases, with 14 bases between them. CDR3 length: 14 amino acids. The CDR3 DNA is TGTGCCAGTAGCCTCACCCCGGGAGCCTACGAGCAGTACTTC. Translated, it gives CASSLTPGAYEQYF.

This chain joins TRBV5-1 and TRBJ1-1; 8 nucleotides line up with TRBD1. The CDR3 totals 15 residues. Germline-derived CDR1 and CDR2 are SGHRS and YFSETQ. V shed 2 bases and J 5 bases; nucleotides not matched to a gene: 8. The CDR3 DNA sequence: TGCGCCAGCAGCTTAGATTTGACAGGGGAAACTGAAGCTTTCTTT. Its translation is CASSLDLTGETEAFF. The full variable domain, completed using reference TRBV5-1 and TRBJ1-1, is KAGVTQTPRYLIKTRGQQVTLSCSPISGHRSVSWYQQTPGQGLQFLFEYFSETQRNKGNFPGRFSGRQFSNSRSEMNVSTLELGDSALYLCASSLDLTGETEAFFGQGTRLTVV.

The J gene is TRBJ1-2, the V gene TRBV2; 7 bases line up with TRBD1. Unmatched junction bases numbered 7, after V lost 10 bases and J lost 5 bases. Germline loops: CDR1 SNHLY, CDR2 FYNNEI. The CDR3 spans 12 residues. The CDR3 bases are TGTGCCACCCAGGGACAGTCGTATGGCTACACCTTC. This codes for CATQGQSYGYTF.

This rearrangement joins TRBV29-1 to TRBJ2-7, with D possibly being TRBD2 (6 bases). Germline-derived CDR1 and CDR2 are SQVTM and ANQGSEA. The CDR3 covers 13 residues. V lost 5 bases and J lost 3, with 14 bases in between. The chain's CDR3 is CSVCGRRGYEQYF. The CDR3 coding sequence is TGCAGCGTTTGTGGGCGGAGGGGCTACGAGCAGTACTTC.

CDR3 coding DNA: TGTGCCAGCAGCTTAGCGACAGGGGGCGCGGAGCTGTTTTTT. Translated, it gives CASSLATGGAELFF. This chain connects TRBV13 to TRBJ2-2; 10 bases line up with TRBD1. Germline V CDR1 and CDR2: PRHDT, FYEKMQ (reference sequence). This CDR3 has 14 residues. Germline trimming cut 1 base from V and 10 bases from J; bases unmatched to any gene: 3.

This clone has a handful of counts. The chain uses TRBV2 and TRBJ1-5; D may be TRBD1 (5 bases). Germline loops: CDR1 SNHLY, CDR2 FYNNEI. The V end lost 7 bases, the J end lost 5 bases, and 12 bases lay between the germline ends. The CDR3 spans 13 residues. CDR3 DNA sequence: TGTGCCAGCATTCAGGGCAGGGATCAGCCCCAGCATTTT. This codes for CASIQGRDQPQHF.

CDR3 in amino acids: CASVRGNTIYF. In nucleotides, the CDR3 is TGTGCCAGCGTCAGAGGAAACACCATATATTTT. The J gene is TRBJ1-3, the V gene TRBV6-5; no clear D. V was pared by 8 bases and J by 4 bases, with 6 bases between. In germline, CDR1 is MNHEY, CDR2 SVGAGI. The CDR3 spans 11 residues.

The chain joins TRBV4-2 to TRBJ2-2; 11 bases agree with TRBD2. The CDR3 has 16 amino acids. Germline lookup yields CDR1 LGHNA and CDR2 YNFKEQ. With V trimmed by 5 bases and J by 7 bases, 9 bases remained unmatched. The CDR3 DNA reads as TGTGCCAGCAGCTCCCTCACTAGCGGGGGCGGCGGGGAGCTGTTTTTT. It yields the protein CASSSLTSGGGGELFF.

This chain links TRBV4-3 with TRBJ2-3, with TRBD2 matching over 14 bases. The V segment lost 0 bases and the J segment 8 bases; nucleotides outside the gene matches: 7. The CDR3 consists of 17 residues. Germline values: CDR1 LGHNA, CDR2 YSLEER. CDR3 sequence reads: CASSQDPRLAGGSTQYF. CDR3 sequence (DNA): TGCGCCAGCAGCCAAGATCCCCGACTAGCGGGAGGGAGTACGCAGTATTTT.

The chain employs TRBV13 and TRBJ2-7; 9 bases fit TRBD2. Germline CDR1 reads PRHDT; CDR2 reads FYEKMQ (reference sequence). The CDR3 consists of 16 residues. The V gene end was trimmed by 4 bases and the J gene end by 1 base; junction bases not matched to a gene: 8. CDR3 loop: CASSSRGSGGSYEQYF. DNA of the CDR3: TGTGCCAGCAGCTCCCGGGGTAGCGGGGGATCCTACGAGCAGTACTTC.

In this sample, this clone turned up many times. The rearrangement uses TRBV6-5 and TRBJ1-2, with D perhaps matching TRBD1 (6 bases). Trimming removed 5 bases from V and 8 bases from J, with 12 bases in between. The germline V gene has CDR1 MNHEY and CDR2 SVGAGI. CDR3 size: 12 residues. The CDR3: CASSQVTGGYTF. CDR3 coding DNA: TGTGCCAGCAGTCAGGTGACAGGCGGCTACACCTTC.

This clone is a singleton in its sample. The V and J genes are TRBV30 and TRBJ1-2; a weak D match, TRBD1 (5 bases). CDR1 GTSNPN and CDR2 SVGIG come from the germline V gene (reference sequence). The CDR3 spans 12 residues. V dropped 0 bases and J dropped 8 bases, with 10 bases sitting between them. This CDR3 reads CAWSVQEGGYTF. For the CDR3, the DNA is TGTGCCTGGAGTGTACAGGAAGGCGGCTACACCTTC. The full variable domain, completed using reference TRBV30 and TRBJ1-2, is SQTIHQWPATLVQPVGSPLSLECTVEGTSNPNLYWYRQAAGRGLQLLFYSVGIGQISSEVPQNLSASRPQDRQFILSSKKLLLSDSGFYLCAWSVQEGGYTFGSGTRLTVV.

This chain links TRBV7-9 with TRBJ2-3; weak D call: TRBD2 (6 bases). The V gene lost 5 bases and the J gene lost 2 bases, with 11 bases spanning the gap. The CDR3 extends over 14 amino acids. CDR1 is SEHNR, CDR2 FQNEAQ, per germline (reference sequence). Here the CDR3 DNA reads TGTGCCAGCAGCATTACTAGCCCCACAGATACGCAGTATTTT. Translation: CASSITSPTDTQYF.

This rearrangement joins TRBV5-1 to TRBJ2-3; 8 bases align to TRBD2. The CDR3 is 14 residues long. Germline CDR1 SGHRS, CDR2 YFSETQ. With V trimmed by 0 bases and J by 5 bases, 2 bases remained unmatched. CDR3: CASSLELAGDTQYF. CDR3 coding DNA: TGCGCCAGCAGCTTGGAGCTAGCGGGAGATACGCAGTATTTT.

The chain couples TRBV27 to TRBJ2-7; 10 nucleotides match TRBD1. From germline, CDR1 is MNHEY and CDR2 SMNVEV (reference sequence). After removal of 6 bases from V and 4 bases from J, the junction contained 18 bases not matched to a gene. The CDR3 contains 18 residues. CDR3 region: CASSLAGTGASLGYEQYF. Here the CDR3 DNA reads TGTGCCAGCAGCCTTGCCGGGACAGGGGCTAGCTTGGGTTACGAGCAGTACTTC.